The 13 T cell receptor beta chains below were found in one sample sequenced in a study of shared clonotypes between healthy human individuals. TCRdb's copy holds only in-frame clones and misses some; the assay was immunoSEQ multiplex PCR. There are nearly 1 million clones in the sample; roughly 72% occur only once, and around 1.5% lies in the top ten. The specimen sequenced was memory CD4+ T cells sorted from blood. The subset is: CD45RA-negative fraction. The receptors derive from a man aged 18 to 30 in good health.

This rearrangement joins TRBV5-8 to TRBJ2-1, with D perhaps TRBD1 or TRBD2 (5 bases each). V lost 0 bases to trimming and J lost 7 bases, with 14 bases between them. The CDR3 is 15 amino acids. CDR1 SGHTS and CDR2 YDEGEE come from the germline V gene. Written as DNA, the CDR3 is TGTGCCAGCAGCTTGGCCGGGGCTGAAGGGAATGAGCAGTTCTTC. Translating gives CASSLAGAEGNEQFF.

This chain uses TRBV14 with TRBJ2-5, with D unresolved. V lost 4 bases, J lost 7 bases, and 10 bases lay in between. This CDR3 is 12 amino acids long. Germline-derived CDR1 and CDR2 are SGHDN and FVKESK. CDR3 coding DNA: TGTGCCAGCAGCCTTACAACCGGGACCCAGTACTTC. This translates into CASSLTTGTQYF.

The chain employs TRBV7-9 and TRBJ1-2; D is possibly TRBD1 (6 bases). V was pared by 5 bases and J by 6 bases, with 22 bases between. CDR1 and CDR2 from the germline V gene are SEHNR and FQNEAQ (reference sequence). The CDR3 has 16 residues. The CDR3 sequence: CASSPRQDRGSHGYTF. The CDR3 DNA reads TGTGCCAGCAGCCCAAGGCAGGACAGAGGATCGCATGGCTACACCTTC. Full variable domain (missing parts from reference TRBV7-9 and TRBJ1-2): DTGVSQNPRHKITKRGQNVTFRCDPISEHNRLYWYRQTLGQGPEFLTYFQNEAQLEKSRLLSDRFSAERPKGSFSTLEIQRTEQGDSAMYLCASSPRQDRGSHGYTFGSGTRLTVV.

The rearrangement uses TRBV10-1 and TRBJ1-1; a weak D match, TRBD1 (6 bases). CDR1 is WNHNN and CDR2 is SYGVQD in the germline V gene (reference sequence). This CDR3 spans 12 amino acids. V shed 5 bases and J shed 8 bases, with 12 bases lying between them. CDR3 DNA: TGCGCCAGCAGTCGGGACGGGACAGAAGCTTTCTTT. Translated, it gives CASSRDGTEAFF.

This clone was counted a few times. This chain connects TRBV30 to TRBJ1-6; unclear D gene. Trimming took off 0 bases at V and 7 bases at J, with 7 bases between the two ends. Germline-derived CDR1 and CDR2 are GTSNPN and SVGIG (reference sequence). This CDR3 has 13 residues. This CDR3 reads CAWSVNGNSPLHF. The CDR3 coding sequence is TGTGCCTGGAGTGTAAACGGAAATTCACCCCTCCACTTT.

CDR3 nucleotide sequence: TGTGCCAGTAGTATAGCAGACGGGGGGCGGAATGAGCAGTTCTTC. Translated, it gives CASSIADGGRNEQFF. The V gene is TRBV19, the J gene TRBJ2-1; D might be TRBD2 (7 bases). This CDR3 is 15 amino acids long. Trimming took off 1 base at V and 7 bases at J, with 14 bases between the two ends. The germline V gene encodes CDR1 LNHDA and CDR2 SQIVND (reference sequence).

The rearrangement uses TRBV5-4 and TRBJ2-7; D possibly matches TRBD1 or TRBD2 (5 bases each). Germline V lookup: CDR1 SGHNT, CDR2 YYREEE (reference sequence). The V end lost 3 bases, the J end lost 0 bases, and 13 bases lay between the germline ends. This CDR3 contains 15 residues. DNA for the CDR3: TGTGCCAGCAGCTGGGGGAAAGGGATCTCCTACGAGCAGTACTTC. Translating gives CASSWGKGISYEQYF. The complete variable domain, with remaining parts taken from reference TRBV5-4 and TRBJ2-7, reads ETGVTQSPTHLIKTRGQQVTLRCSSQSGHNTVSWYQQALGQGPQFIFQYYREEENGRGNFPPRFSGLQFPNYSSELNVNALELDDSALYLCASSWGKGISYEQYFGPGTRLTVT.

This clone was seen a handful of times. The same CDR3 also results from other DNA sequences found in this sample. The CDR3 DNA follows: TGCGCCAGCAGCTCCGGGGGCTCTGGAAACACCATATATTTT. Translated, it gives CASSSGGSGNTIYF. The J gene is TRBJ1-3, the V gene TRBV5-1; perhaps TRBD1 as D (5 bases). Germline CDR1 and CDR2: SGHRS and YFSETQ. CDR3 length equals 14 residues. Trimming cost V 3 bases and J 0 bases, with 7 bases left between them.

This chain connects TRBV5-8 to TRBJ2-5; 10 positions agree with TRBD1. CDR3 length equals 18 residues. Trimming cost V 4 bases and J 5 bases; bases outside gene matches: 17. Germline assignment: CDR1 SGHTS and CDR2 YDEGEE. DNA for the CDR3: TGTGCCAGCAGCCAGACAGACCTATCGACAGGGGGCGCGGAGACCCAGTACTTC. Its protein is CASSQTDLSTGGAETQYF.

The chain carries TRBV18 and TRBJ1-5; 7 positions agree with TRBD1. J gave up 1 base and V 2 bases, and 2 bases lay outside the gene matches. CDR1 and CDR2 (germline): KGHSH, LQKENI. CDR3 length equals 15 residues. CDR3 nucleotides: TGTGCCAGCTCACCAGACAGGGACAGCAATCAGCCCCAGCATTTT. It translates to CASSPDRDSNQPQHF.

The CDR3 nucleotides read TGTGCCAGCAGCTTGACGGGGCAGCTTAACAATGAGCAGTTCTTC. The encoded protein is CASSLTGQLNNEQFF. The chain links TRBV5-6 to TRBJ2-1, with D tentatively TRBD1 or TRBD2 (5 bases each). Between the trimmed V and J ends, which lost 1 base and 5 bases, there was a span of 13 bases. CDR1 and CDR2 (germline): SGHDT, YYEEEE. This CDR3 spans 15 amino acids. The whole variable domain, filled in from reference TRBV5-6 and TRBJ2-1, reads DAGVTQSPTHLIKTRGQQVTLRCSPKSGHDTVSWYQQALGQGPQFIFQYYEEEERQRGNFPDRFSGHQFPNYSSELNVNALLLGDSALYLCASSLTGQLNNEQFFGPGTRLTVL.

The chain is built from TRBV29-1 and TRBJ2-3; 8 nucleotides line up with TRBD1. The CDR3 totals 13 residues. The J segment lost 7 bases and the V segment lost 2 bases, leaving 5 bases of the junction unmatched. Germline V gives CDR1 SQVTM, CDR2 ANQGSEA. The CDR3 sequence: CSVELDREYTQYF. The CDR3 DNA reads TGCAGCGTTGAACTGGACAGGGAATATACGCAGTATTTT.

This clone appeared a few times. A much more abundant neighbour one base away suggests this may be a read error. The CDR3 DNA reads TGTGCCAGCAGCTTAGGAGCGGTCACAGATACGCAGTATTTT. As protein: CASSLGAVTDTQYF. The rearrangement joins TRBV11-2 to TRBJ2-3, with D possibly TRBD2 on 5 matching bases. V gave up 1 base and J gave up 2 bases, with 7 bases separating them. The CDR3 spans 14 residues. Germline CDR1 SGHAT, CDR2 FQNNGV.